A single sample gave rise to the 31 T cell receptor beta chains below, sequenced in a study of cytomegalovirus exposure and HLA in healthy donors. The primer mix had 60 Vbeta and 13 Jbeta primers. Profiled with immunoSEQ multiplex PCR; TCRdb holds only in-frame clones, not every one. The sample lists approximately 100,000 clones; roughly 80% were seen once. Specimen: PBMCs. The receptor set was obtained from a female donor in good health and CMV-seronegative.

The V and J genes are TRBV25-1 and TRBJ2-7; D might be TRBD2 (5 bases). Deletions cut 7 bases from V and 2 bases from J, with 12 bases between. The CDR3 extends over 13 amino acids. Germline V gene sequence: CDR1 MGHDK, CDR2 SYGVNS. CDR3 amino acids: CASTREGTYEQYF. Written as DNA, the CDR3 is TGTGCCAGCACTCGCGAGGGTACCTACGAGCAGTACTTC.

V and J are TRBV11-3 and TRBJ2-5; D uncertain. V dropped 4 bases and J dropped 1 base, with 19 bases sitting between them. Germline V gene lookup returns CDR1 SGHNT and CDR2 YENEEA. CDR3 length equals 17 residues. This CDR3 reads CASSSRIKQVCQETQYF. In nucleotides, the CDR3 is TGTGCCAGCAGCTCACGGATTAAGCAGGTTTGCCAAGAGACCCAGTACTTC.

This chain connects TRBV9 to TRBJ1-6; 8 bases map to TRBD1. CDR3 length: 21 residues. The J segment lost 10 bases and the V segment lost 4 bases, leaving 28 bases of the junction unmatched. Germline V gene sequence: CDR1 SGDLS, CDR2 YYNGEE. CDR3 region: CASSPPEPQGQVKGGLSPLHF. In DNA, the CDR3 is TGTGCCAGCAGCCCACCGGAACCCCAGGGACAGGTAAAAGGAGGGCTGTCACCCCTCCACTTT.

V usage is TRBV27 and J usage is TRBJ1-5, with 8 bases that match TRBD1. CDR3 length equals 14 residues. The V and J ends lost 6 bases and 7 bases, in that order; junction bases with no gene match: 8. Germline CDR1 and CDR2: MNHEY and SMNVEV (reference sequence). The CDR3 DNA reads TGTGCCAGCAGAGTCAGGACAGGGTTACAGCCCCAGCATTTT. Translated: CASRVRTGLQPQHF.

The CDR3 reads CASSDVAVASDIGETQYF. As DNA, the CDR3 is TGTGCCAGCAGTGATGTCGCCGTCGCTAGCGATATCGGGGAGACCCAGTACTTC. This sequence joins TRBV2 and TRBJ2-5, with D possibly being TRBD2 (6 bases). Trimming shortened V by 3 bases and J by 5 bases, and 25 bases separated the two germline ends. Germline loops: CDR1 SNHLY, CDR2 FYNNEI. CDR3 size: 18 residues.

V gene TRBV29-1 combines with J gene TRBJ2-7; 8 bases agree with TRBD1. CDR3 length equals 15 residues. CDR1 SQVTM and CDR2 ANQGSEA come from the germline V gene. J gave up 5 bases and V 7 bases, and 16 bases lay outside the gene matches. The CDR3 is CSAVVGTGGSNEQYF. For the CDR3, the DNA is TGCAGCGCCGTGGTGGGTACAGGGGGTTCCAACGAGCAGTACTTC.

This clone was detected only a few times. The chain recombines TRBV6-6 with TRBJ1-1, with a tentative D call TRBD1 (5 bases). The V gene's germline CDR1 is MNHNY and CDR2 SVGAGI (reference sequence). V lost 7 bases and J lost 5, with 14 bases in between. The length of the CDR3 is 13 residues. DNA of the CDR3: TGTGCCAGCACACCGGGGGGAGGGACTGAAGCTTTCTTT. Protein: CASTPGGGTEAFF.

Here the CDR3 DNA reads TGTGCCAGCAGGCCGGGCTCAGGGGGCTATGGCTACACCTTC. Residues: CASRPGSGGYGYTF. The chain employs TRBV28 and TRBJ1-2; TRBD1 agrees at 7 bases. Trimming removed 6 bases from V and 4 bases from J; junction bases left unmatched: 8. This CDR3 has 14 residues. Germline lookup yields CDR1 MDHEN and CDR2 SYDVKM.

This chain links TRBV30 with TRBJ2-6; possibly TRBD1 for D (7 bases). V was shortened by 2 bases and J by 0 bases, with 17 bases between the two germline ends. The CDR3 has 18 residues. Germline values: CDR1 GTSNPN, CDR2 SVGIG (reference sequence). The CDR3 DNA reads TGTGCCTGGAGTTTTCCAGGGGGGCAGGGCTCTGGGGCCAACGTCCTGACTTTC. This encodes CAWSFPGGQGSGANVLTF.

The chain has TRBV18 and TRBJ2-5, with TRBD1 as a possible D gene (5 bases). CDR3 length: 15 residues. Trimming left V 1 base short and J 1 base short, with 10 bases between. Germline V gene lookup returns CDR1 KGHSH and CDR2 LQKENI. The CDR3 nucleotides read TGTGCCAGCTCACCACTGGGGCAGGGCCAAGAGACCCAGTACTTC. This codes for CASSPLGQGQETQYF.

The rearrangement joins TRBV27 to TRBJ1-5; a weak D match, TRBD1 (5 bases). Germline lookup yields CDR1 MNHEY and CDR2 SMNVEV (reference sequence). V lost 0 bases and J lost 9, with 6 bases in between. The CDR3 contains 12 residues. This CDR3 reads CASSLSGGPQHF. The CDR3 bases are TGTGCCAGCAGTTTATCGGGGGGGCCCCAGCATTTT.

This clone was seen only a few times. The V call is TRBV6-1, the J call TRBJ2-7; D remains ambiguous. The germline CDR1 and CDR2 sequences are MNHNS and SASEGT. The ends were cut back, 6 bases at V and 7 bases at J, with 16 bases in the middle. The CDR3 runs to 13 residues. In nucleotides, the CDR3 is TGTGCCAGCAGCGACACCTTCCCGTGGGAGCAGTACTTC. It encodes CASSDTFPWEQYF.

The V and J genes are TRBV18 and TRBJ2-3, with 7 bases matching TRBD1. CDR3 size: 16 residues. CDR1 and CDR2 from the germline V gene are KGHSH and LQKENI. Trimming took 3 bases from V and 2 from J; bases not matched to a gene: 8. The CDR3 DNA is TGTGCCAGCTCACCCATGACAGGGTCAACCACAGATACGCAGTATTTT. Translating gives CASSPMTGSTTDTQYF. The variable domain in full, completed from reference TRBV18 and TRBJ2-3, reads NAGVMQNPRHLVRRRGQEARLRCSPMKGHSHVYWYRQLPEEGLKFMVYLQKENIIDESGMPKERFSAEFPKEGPSILRIQQVVRGDSAAYFCASSPMTGSTTDTQYFGPGTRLTVL.

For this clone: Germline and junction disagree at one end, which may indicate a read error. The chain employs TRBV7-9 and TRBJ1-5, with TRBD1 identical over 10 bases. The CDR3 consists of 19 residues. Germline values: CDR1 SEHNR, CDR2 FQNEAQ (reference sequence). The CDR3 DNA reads TGTTCCAGCAGCTTATGGTCCGGGACAGGGGATGGGAGCAATCAGCCCCAGCATTTT. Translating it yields CSSSLWSGTGDGSNQPQHF.

This chain's CDR3 is CASSQVKGATGGYTF. The CDR3 region has the DNA TGCGCCAGCAGCCAAGTAAAGGGGGCGACGGGTGGCTACACCTTC. The rearrangement links TRBV4-3 to TRBJ1-2, with 7 bases fitting TRBD1. This CDR3 has 15 residues. J gave up 7 bases and V 1 base, and 9 bases lay outside the gene matches. Per the germline V gene, CDR1 is LGHNA and CDR2 is YSLEER.

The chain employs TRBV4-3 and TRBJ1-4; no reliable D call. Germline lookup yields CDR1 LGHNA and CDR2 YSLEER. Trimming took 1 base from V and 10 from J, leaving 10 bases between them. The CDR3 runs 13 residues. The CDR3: CASSQARGGKLFF. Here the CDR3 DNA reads TGCGCCAGCAGCCAAGCGAGAGGCGGAAAACTGTTTTTT.

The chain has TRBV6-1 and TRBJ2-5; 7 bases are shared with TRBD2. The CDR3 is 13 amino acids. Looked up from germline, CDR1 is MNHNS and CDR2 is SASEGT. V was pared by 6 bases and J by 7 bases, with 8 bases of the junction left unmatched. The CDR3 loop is CASRMDTGGTQYF. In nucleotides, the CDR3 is TGTGCCAGCAGAATGGACACGGGGGGGACCCAGTACTTC.

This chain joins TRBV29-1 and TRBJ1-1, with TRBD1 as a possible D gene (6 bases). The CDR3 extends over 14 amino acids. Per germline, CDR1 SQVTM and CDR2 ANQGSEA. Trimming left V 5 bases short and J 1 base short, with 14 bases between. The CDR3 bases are TGCAGCGTTTACAAACGGACAGCGAACACTGAAGCTTTCTTT. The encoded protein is CSVYKRTANTEAFF.

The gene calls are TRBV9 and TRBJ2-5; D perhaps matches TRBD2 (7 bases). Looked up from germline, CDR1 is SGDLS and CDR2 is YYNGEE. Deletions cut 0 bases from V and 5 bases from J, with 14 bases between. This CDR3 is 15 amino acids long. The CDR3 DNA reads TGTGCCAGCAGCGTAGCGGGGGGCTCGGGTGAGACCCAGTACTTC. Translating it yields CASSVAGGSGETQYF. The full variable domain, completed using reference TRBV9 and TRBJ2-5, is DSGVTQTPKHLITATGQRVTLRCSPRSGDLSVYWYQQSLDQGLQFLIQYYNGEERAKGNILERFSAQQFPDLHSELNLSSLELGDSALYFCASSVAGGSGETQYFGPGTRLLVL.

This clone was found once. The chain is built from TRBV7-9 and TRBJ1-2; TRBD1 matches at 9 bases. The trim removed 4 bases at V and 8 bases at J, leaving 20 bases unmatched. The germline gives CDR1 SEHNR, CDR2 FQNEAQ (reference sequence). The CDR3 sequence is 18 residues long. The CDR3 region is CASSSPSAGQGWDGGYTF. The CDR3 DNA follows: TGTGCCAGCAGCTCCCCTAGCGCGGGACAGGGATGGGATGGGGGCTACACCTTC.

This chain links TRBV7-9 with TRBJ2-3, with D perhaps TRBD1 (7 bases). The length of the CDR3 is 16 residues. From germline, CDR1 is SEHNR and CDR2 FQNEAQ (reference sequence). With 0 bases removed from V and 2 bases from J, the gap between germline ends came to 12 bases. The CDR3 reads CASSLAQGGTTDTQYF. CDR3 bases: TGTGCCAGCAGCTTAGCGCAGGGGGGTACCACAGATACGCAGTATTTT.

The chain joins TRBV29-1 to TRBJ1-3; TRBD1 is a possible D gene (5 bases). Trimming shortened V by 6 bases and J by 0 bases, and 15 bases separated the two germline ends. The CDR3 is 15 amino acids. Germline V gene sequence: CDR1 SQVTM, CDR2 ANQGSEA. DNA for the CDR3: TGCAGCGTCTACGGACAAAAGGACTCTGGAAACACCATATATTTT. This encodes CSVYGQKDSGNTIYF.

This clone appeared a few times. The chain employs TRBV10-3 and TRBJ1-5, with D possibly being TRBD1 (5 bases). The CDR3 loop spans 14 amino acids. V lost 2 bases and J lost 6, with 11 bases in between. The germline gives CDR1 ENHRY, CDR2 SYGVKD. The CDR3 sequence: CAISEQGTAQPQHF. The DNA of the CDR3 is TGTGCCATCAGTGAGCAGGGTACGGCTCAGCCCCAGCATTTT.

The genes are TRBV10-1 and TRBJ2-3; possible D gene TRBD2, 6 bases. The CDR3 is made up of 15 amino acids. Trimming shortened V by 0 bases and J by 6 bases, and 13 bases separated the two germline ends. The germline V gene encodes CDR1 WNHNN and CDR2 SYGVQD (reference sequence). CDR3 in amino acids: CASSESTGGFDTQYF. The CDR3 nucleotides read TGCGCCAGCAGTGAGTCAACCGGGGGATTTGATACGCAGTATTTT.

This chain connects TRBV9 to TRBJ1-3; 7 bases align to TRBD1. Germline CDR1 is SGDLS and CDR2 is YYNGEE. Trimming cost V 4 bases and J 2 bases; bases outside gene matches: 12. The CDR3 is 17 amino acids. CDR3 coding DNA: TGTGCCAGCAGCCCCCGACAGGGTAGCAATCCTGGAAACACCATATATTTT. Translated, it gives CASSPRQGSNPGNTIYF.

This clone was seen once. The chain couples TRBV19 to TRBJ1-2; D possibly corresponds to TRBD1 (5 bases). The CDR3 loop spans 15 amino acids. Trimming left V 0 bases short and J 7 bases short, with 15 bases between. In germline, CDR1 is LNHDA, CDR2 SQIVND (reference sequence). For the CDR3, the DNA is TGTGCCAGTAGTATAGATGTGGGTGGGACTGGTGGCTACACCTTC. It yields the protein CASSIDVGGTGGYTF.

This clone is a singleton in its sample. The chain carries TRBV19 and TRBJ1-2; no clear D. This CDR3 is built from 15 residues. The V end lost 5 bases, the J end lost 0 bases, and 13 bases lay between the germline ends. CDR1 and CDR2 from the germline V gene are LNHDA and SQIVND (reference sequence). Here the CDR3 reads CASSPVGEANYGYTF. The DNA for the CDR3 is TGTGCCAGTAGTCCAGTAGGAGAAGCTAACTATGGCTACACCTTC.

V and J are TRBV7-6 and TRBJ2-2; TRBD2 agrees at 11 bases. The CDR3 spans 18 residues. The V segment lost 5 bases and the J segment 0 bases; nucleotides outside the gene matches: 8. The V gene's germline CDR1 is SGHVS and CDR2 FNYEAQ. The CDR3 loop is CASSPVLAGDANTGELFF. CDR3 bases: TGTGCCAGCAGCCCGGTACTAGCGGGGGATGCGAACACCGGGGAGCTGTTTTTT.

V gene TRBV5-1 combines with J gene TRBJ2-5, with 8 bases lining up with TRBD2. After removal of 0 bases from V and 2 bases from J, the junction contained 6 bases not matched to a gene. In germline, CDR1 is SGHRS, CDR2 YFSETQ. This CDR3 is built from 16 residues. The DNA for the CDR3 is TGCGCCAGCAGCTTGGCCGTGGCGGGGGGACAAGAGACCCAGTACTTC. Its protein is CASSLAVAGGQETQYF.

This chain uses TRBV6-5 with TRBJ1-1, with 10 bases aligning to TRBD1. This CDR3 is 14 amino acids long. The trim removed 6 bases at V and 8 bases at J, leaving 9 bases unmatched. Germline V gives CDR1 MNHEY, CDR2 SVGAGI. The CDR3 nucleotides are TGTGCCAGCAGACCCCCGACAGGGGGCGGCGAAGCTTTCTTT. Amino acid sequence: CASRPPTGGGEAFF.

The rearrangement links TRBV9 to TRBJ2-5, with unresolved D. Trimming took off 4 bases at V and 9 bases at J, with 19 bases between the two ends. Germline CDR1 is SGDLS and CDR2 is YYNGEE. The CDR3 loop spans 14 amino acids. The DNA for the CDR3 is TGTGCCAGCAGCACCTCCAACATGCCAGAATCCCAGTACTTC. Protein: CASSTSNMPESQYF.